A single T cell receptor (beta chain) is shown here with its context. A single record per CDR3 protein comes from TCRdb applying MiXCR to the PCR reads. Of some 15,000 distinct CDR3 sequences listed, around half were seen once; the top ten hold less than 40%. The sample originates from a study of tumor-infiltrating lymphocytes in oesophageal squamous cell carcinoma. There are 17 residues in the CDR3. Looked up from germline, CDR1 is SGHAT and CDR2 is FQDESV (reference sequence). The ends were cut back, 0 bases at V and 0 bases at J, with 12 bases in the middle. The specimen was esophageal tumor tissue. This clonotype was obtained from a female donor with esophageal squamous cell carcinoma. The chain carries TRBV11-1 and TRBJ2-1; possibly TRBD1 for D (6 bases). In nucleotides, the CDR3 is TGTGCCAGCAGCTTAGCGTGGCAGGGGAGCTCCTACAATGAGCAGTTCTTC. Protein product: CASSLAWQGSSYNEQFF.